There are many counts of the clone carrying this T cell receptor (beta chain). Antigen: not known. TCRdb recomputed calls from the 5' RACE reads with MiXCR, one row per CDR3 protein. The sample has more than 35,000 distinct CDR3 sequences, about a tenth seen once; the top ten hold under 8.5%. The data belong to a study of neurological immune-mediated disorders. Study observations and caveats: Private repertoires in all groups were suggested by the finding that expanded clones across subjects shared no CDR3 amino acid sequences.

Germline CDR1 WNHNN, CDR2 SYGVQD (reference sequence). V lost 5 bases and J lost 1, with 18 bases in between. This CDR3 spans 17 amino acids. The V call is TRBV10-1, the J call TRBJ1-5, with D hard to call. Sequencing used PBMCs. The sequence came from a woman in her 30s with HTLV-1-associated myelopathy (HAM/TSP). In DNA form, the CDR3 reads TGCGCCAGCAGTTCCCAGGCCCACAGTATCAGCAATCAGCCCCAGCATTTT. Translation: CASSSQAHSISNQPQHF.